What follows is one T cell receptor (beta chain) and its context. As yet, its antigen is unknown. The data belong to a study of CD8 T cells in Susac syndrome. Study-wide findings and caveats: Clonal expansion did not appear in Susac syndrome CD4+ T cell repertoires.

RNA amounts of roughly 0.5 to 1 ug underwent reverse transcription with random hexamers. Using its own MiXCR run on the immunoSEQ multiplex PCR reads, TCRdb lists one record per CDR3 protein. The sample shows around 230,000 distinct CDR3 sequences, roughly 95% of them seen only once. In blood CD8+ and CD4+ T cells, TCR beta underwent sequencing. This clonotype was obtained from a human donor with Susac syndrome. The sequenced sample consisted of CD4+ T cells from PBMCs.

CDR3 in DNA: TGTGCCAGCAGTGAAGCGTTACTAGGGAGCACCATATATTTT. Residues: CASSEALLGSTIYF. The chain employs TRBV6-1 and TRBJ1-3, with unresolved D. The germline gives CDR1 MNHNS, CDR2 SASEGT. The CDR3 consists of 14 residues. Trimming removed 0 bases at V and 9 bases at J, with 12 bases between.